These 18 T cell receptor beta chains were all obtained from the same sample, sequenced in a study of cytomegalovirus exposure and HLA in healthy donors. PCR employed 60 Vbeta and 13 Jbeta primers. Profiling relied on immunoSEQ multiplex PCR, and the TCRdb table lists in-frame clones only, not all of them. This sample has 100,000 to 150,000 clones; 65% to 80% occur once, and the top ten carry approximately 1.5%. Sequences were obtained from PBMCs. These TCRs come from a woman aged 18-29 years in good health and CMV-seronegative.

On this clone: Compared with germline, one end of the junction differs, possibly owing to a read error. This rearrangement joins TRBV20-1 to TRBJ1-1; D gene uncertain. Germline V gene lookup returns CDR1 DFQATT and CDR2 SNEGSKA (reference sequence). The length of the CDR3 is 11 residues. The CDR3: CSAAGLPKSLF. The CDR3 DNA reads TGCAGTGCTGCGGGCCTCCCTAAGTCTCTCTTT.

The chain links TRBV29-1 to TRBJ2-1, with 11 bases identical to TRBD2. There are 16 residues in the CDR3. The germline V gene has CDR1 SQVTM and CDR2 ANQGSEA. V shed 4 bases, J shed 9 bases, and the junction held 14 bases outside the gene matches. The CDR3 is CSVASPTSGSRSEQFF. The DNA of the CDR3 is TGCAGCGTTGCTAGCCCTACTAGCGGGAGCCGTAGTGAGCAGTTCTTC.

The rearrangement joins TRBV5-1 to TRBJ2-2; a possible D gene is TRBD1 (5 bases). V lost 5 bases and J lost 7, with 24 bases in between. The CDR3 contains 17 residues. CDR1 SGHRS and CDR2 YFSETQ come from the germline V gene. CDR3: CASRRSQGPGLDGELFF. For the CDR3, the DNA is TGCGCCAGCAGACGTTCCCAGGGTCCCGGCTTAGACGGGGAGCTGTTTTTT. The entire variable domain, with the rest obtained from reference TRBV5-1 and TRBJ2-2, is as follows: KAGVTQTPRYLIKTRGQQVTLSCSPISGHRSVSWYQQTPGQGLQFLFEYFSETQRNKGNFPGRFSGRQFSNSRSEMNVSTLELGDSALYLCASRRSQGPGLDGELFFGEGSRLTVL.

The chain couples TRBV5-1 to TRBJ2-4; possible D gene TRBD1, 5 bases. CDR1 is SGHRS, CDR2 YFSETQ, per germline. This CDR3 has 14 residues. V lost 0 bases and J 1 base, leaving 5 bases between the germline ends. The chain's CDR3 is CASSLAGAKNIQYF. The CDR3 DNA sequence: TGCGCCAGCAGCTTGGCAGGGGCCAAAAACATTCAGTACTTC.

The V and J genes are TRBV7-2 and TRBJ2-7; no reliable D call. The germline V and J ends were trimmed by 5 bases and 0 bases, with 8 bases remaining between them. The CDR3 is 13 amino acids. Germline CDR1 and CDR2: SGHTA and FQGNSA. As DNA, the CDR3 is TGTGCCAGCAGCCCGCCGGGCTCCTACGAGCAGTACTTC. As protein: CASSPPGSYEQYF.

This sequence joins TRBV20-1 and TRBJ2-7; D is undetermined. The CDR3 contains 11 residues. Looked up from germline, CDR1 is DFQATT and CDR2 is SNEGSKA (reference sequence). V gave up 3 bases and J gave up 9 bases, with 12 bases separating them. The CDR3: CSASSHPGQYF. The DNA of the CDR3 is TGCAGTGCTAGTAGTCATCCGGGGCAGTACTTC.

This chain uses TRBV5-4 with TRBJ2-7, with 9 bases matching TRBD1. Germline loops: CDR1 SGHNT, CDR2 YYREEE (reference sequence). The CDR3 sequence is 12 residues long. V was clipped by 3 bases and J by 7 bases; unmatched bases: 2. In nucleotides, the CDR3 is TGTGCCAGCAGCTCCGGACAGGGGGAGCAGTACTTC. Its protein product is CASSSGQGEQYF. The whole variable domain, remainder taken from reference TRBV5-4 and TRBJ2-7, is ETGVTQSPTHLIKTRGQQVTLRCSSQSGHNTVSWYQQALGQGPQFIFQYYREEENGRGNFPPRFSGLQFPNYSSELNVNALELDDSALYLCASSSGQGEQYFGPGTRLTVT.

J is TRBJ2-7 and V is TRBV25-1; D may be TRBD1 (5 bases). The V gene's germline CDR1 is MGHDK and CDR2 SYGVNS. The V end was cut by 0 bases, the J end by 4 bases, with 10 bases between. The CDR3 length is 14 residues. CDR3 sequence reads: CASSEYQGVYEQYF. The CDR3 bases are TGTGCCAGCAGTGAATATCAAGGGGTATACGAGCAGTACTTC.

The chain recombines TRBV6-1 with TRBJ1-4, with TRBD1 identical over 7 bases. Germline CDR1 MNHNS, CDR2 SASEGT. V shed 4 bases, J shed 5 bases, and the junction held 7 bases outside the gene matches. The CDR3 runs to 15 residues. The CDR3 nucleotides read TGTGCCAGCAGTGGCACCGGGACAGCCAATGAAAAACTGTTTTTT. This encodes CASSGTGTANEKLFF.

The chain has TRBV2 and TRBJ2-1; D might be TRBD2 (6 bases). CDR3 length: 13 amino acids. CDR1 is SNHLY, CDR2 FYNNEI, per germline. The ends were cut back, 7 bases at V and 15 bases at J, with 22 bases in the middle. CDR3 loop: CASKGTREGLRFF. For the CDR3, the DNA is TGTGCCAGCAAGGGGACGCGGGAAGGCCTTCGGTTCTTC.

The gene calls are TRBV6-1 and TRBJ2-5; D is perhaps TRBD1 (5 bases). V lost 7 bases and J 7 bases, leaving 13 bases between the germline ends. The germline V gene encodes CDR1 MNHNS and CDR2 SASEGT. The CDR3 length is 12 residues. CDR3 sequence: CASNPGSGTQYF. CDR3 nucleotide sequence: TGTGCCAGCAACCCAGGGTCGGGGACCCAGTACTTC.

The chain recombines TRBV14 with TRBJ1-1; D gene ambiguous. V was shortened by 2 bases and J by 5 bases, with 15 bases between the two germline ends. Germline V CDR1 and CDR2: SGHDN, FVKESK. This CDR3 has 15 residues. The CDR3 sequence is CASSQRELGGTEAFF. The CDR3 DNA is TGTGCCAGCAGCCAACGAGAACTAGGCGGGACTGAAGCTTTCTTT.

V gene TRBV10-2 combines with J gene TRBJ2-7; TRBD1 is a possible D gene (6 bases). The CDR3 is 13 residues long. The germline gives CDR1 WSHSY, CDR2 SAAADI. Trimming took 2 bases from V and 4 from J, leaving 9 bases between them. CDR3 loop: CASSERTVYEQYF. The CDR3 DNA reads as TGCGCCAGCAGTGAGAGGACAGTTTACGAGCAGTACTTC.

The gene calls are TRBV9 and TRBJ1-3; D is undetermined. The V gene lost 3 bases and the J gene lost 0 bases, with 7 bases spanning the gap. Germline loops: CDR1 SGDLS, CDR2 YYNGEE. This CDR3 comprises 14 residues. The CDR3 here is CASSALSSGNTIYF. Here the CDR3 DNA reads TGTGCCAGCAGCGCCCTGAGCTCTGGAAACACCATATATTTT. The full variable domain, rest sourced from reference TRBV9 and TRBJ1-3, is DSGVTQTPKHLITATGQRVTLRCSPRSGDLSVYWYQQSLDQGLQFLIQYYNGEERAKGNILERFSAQQFPDLHSELNLSSLELGDSALYFCASSALSSGNTIYFGEGSWLTVV.

CDR3 in amino acids: CASSEVVMNTEAFF. CDR3 in DNA: TGCGCCAGCAGTGAGGTGGTAATGAACACTGAAGCTTTCTTT. The chain employs TRBV5-1 and TRBJ1-1; D uncertain. Germline V lookup: CDR1 SGHRS, CDR2 YFSETQ. The CDR3 is 14 amino acids. V was cut by 5 bases and J by 0 bases, with 11 bases left in between. Full variable domain (missing parts from reference TRBV5-1 and TRBJ1-1): KAGVTQTPRYLIKTRGQQVTLSCSPISGHRSVSWYQQTPGQGLQFLFEYFSETQRNKGNFPGRFSGRQFSNSRSEMNVSTLELGDSALYLCASSEVVMNTEAFFGQGTRLTVV.

On this clone itself: The same CDR3 arises from other DNA sequences in this sample as well. The V gene is TRBV27, the J gene TRBJ1-1, with no clear D. The CDR3 contains 14 residues. With 0 bases removed from V and 1 base from J, the gap between germline ends came to 6 bases. Germline values: CDR1 MNHEY, CDR2 SMNVEV (reference sequence). The CDR3 loop reads CASSLSRGNTEAFF. The CDR3 DNA is TGTGCCAGCAGTTTATCTAGAGGGAACACTGAAGCTTTCTTT.

This clone was seen a few times. The chain has TRBV19 and TRBJ2-1; 10 positions match TRBD2. There are 14 residues in the CDR3. The V gene end was trimmed by 5 bases and the J gene end by 5 bases; junction bases not matched to a gene: 3. Germline V gene sequence: CDR1 LNHDA, CDR2 SQIVND (reference sequence). The CDR3 reads CASSEREGNNEQFF. The CDR3 DNA follows: TGTGCCAGTAGTGAGCGGGAGGGTAACAATGAGCAGTTCTTC.

The CDR3 coding sequence is TGTGCCAGCAGCTACATTCCATCCCTAGCGGGAGGTTCCTACGAGCAGTACTTC. Encoded protein: CASSYIPSLAGGSYEQYF. The chain couples TRBV21-1 to TRBJ2-7; the table assigns TRBD2, which was not confirmed against the DNA. TRBV21-1 is classified as a pseudogene. CDR3 length equals 18 residues.